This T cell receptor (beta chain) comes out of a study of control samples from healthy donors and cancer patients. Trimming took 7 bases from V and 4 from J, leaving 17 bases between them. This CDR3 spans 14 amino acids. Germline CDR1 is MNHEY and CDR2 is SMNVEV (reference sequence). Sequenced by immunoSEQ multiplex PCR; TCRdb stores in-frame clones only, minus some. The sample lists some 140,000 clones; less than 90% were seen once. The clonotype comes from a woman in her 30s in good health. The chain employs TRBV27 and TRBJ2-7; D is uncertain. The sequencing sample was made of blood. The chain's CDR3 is CASTSWDNQYEQYF. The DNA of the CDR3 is TGTGCCAGCACCTCGTGGGATAACCAATACGAGCAGTACTTC.